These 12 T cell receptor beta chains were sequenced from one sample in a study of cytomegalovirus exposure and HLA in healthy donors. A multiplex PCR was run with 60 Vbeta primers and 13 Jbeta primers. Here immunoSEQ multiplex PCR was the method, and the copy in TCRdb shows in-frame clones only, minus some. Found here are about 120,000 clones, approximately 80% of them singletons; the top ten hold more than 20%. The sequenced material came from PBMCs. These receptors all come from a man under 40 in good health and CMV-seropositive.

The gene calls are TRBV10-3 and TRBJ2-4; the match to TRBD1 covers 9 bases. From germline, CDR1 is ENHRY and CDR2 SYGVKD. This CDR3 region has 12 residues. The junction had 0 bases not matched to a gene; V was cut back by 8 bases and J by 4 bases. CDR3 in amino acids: CAIGTGKNIQYF. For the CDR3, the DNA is TGTGCCATCGGGACAGGGAAAAACATTCAGTACTTC.

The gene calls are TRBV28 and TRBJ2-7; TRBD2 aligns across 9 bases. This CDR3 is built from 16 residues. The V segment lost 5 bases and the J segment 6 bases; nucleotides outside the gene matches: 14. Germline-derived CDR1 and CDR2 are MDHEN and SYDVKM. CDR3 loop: CASSPRGSGSLSEQYV. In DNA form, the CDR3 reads TGTGCCAGCAGTCCCCGAGGTAGCGGGAGTCTCTCCGAGCAGTACGTC.

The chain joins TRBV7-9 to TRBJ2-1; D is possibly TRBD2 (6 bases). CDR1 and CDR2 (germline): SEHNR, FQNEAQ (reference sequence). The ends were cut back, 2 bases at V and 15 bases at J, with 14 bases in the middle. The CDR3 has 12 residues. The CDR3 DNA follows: TGTGCCAGCAGCTTAATGCGGGAAGGGGTGTTCTTC. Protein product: CASSLMREGVFF.

Here the CDR3 reads CASGEAGGTGELFF. The CDR3, as DNA: TGTGCCAGCGGCGAAGCGGGAGGCACCGGGGAGCTGTTTTTT. This chain joins TRBV19 and TRBJ2-2; 9 nucleotides agree with TRBD2. Trimming cost V 9 bases and J 4 bases; bases outside gene matches: 6. This CDR3 is 14 amino acids long. Germline CDR1 and CDR2: LNHDA and SQIVND (reference sequence).

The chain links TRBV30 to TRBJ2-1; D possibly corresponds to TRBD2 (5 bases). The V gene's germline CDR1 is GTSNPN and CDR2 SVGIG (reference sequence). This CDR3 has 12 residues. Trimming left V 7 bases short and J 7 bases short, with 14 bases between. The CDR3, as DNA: TGTGCCTTGCCGGCCGGGGTTAATGAGCAGTTCTTC. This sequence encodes CALPAGVNEQFF.

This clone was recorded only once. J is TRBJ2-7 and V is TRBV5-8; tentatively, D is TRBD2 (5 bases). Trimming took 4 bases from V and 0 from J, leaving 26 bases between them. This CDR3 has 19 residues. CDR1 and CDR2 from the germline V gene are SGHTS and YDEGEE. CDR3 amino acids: CASSRKPQGGNYSSYEQYF. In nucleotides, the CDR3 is TGTGCCAGCAGCCGGAAACCCCAAGGAGGAAACTACAGCTCCTACGAGCAGTACTTC.

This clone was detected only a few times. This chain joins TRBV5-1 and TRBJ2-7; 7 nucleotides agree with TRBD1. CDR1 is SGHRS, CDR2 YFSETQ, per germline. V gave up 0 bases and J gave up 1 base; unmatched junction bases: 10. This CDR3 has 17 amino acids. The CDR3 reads CASSLGLIRDRSYEQYV. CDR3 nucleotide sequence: TGCGCCAGCAGCTTGGGTTTAATACGGGACAGATCCTACGAGCAGTACGTC.

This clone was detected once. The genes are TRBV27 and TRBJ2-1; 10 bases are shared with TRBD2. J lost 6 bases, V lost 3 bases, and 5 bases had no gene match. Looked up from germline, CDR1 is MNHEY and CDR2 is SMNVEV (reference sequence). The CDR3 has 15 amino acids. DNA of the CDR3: TGTGCCAGCAGTTTCCTAGCGGGAGATTTCAATGAGCAGTTCTTC. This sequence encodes CASSFLAGDFNEQFF.

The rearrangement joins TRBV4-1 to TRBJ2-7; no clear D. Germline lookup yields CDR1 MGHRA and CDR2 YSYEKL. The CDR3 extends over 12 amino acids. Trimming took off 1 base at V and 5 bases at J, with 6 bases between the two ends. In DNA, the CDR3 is TGCGCCAGCAGCCAAGGTTTCAACGAGCAGTACTTC. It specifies CASSQGFNEQYF.

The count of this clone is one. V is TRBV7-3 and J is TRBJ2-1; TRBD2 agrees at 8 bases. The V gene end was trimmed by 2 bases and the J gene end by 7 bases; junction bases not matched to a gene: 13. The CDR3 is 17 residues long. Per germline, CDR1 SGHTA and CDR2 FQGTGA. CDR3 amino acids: CASSLLGPGGLGNEQFF. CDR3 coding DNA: TGTGCCAGCAGCTTATTGGGGCCGGGGGGGCTAGGGAATGAGCAGTTCTTC.

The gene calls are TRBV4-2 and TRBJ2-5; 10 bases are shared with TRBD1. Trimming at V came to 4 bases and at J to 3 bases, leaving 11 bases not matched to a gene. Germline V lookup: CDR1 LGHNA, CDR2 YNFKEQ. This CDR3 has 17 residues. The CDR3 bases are TGTGCCAGCAGCCTGAAGGGCCCCGGGACAGGGGAAGAGACCCAGTACTTC. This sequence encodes CASSLKGPGTGEETQYF.

The CDR3 sequence: CASSSLRGDPGSNNEQFF. CDR3 nucleotide sequence: TGTGCCAGCAGTTCATTACGGGGGGATCCGGGGTCAAACAATGAGCAGTTCTTC. The chain links TRBV27 to TRBJ2-1; 7 positions agree with TRBD2. Per germline, CDR1 MNHEY and CDR2 SMNVEV (reference sequence). After removal of 4 bases from V and 5 bases from J, the junction contained 17 bases not matched to a gene. This CDR3 has 18 residues.